The present T cell receptor (beta chain) was sequenced within a study of identifying expanded T cells in peripheral blood. Collection occurred without any documented infections or immune events in donors. Repertoires were generated with immunoSEQ multiplex PCR, while TCRdb's copy carries only in-frame clones and drops some. The repertoire includes tens of thousands of clones, more than 75% of them detected once, and 4.5% sits in the top ten. Trimming took 0 bases from V and 7 from J, leaving 12 bases between them. CDR3 size: 13 residues. The V gene's germline CDR1 is GTSNPN and CDR2 SVGIG (reference sequence). This clone showed up just a few times.

The TCR comes from a person aged 18-70 years in good health. This chain links TRBV30 with TRBJ1-1; D is undetermined. Sequenced sample: blood. CDR3 DNA: TGTGCCTGGAGTGTATTTGAAGAAGGTGAAGCTTTCTTT. Translation: CAWSVFEEGEAFF.